These 27 T cell receptor beta chains came from one sample sequenced in a study of tumor and adjacent non-tumor tissue in lung cancer. The library came from three nested PCR rounds adapted from ARM-PCR protocols. TCRdb called the multiplex PCR reads again in MiXCR, with one record for every CDR3 protein. The table shows under 150,000 distinct CDR3 sequences, with 66% occurring only once. The template was RNA from unsorted bulk tissue. The specimen sequenced was lung tumor tissue. The receptors shown here come from a man younger than 45 with non-small cell lung cancer.

To note about this clonotype: Since the CDR3 does not end with the conserved phenylalanine or tryptophan, this likely comes from a read error. The chain couples TRBV12-3 or TRBV12-4 to TRBJ2-7; the D is unclear. This CDR3 region has 14 residues. The CDR3 sequence is CASSLDGPSYDQYL. CDR3 nucleotide sequence: TGTGCCAGCAGTTTAGACGGCCCCTCCTACGACCAGTACTTA.

CDR3: CSVGDRRNTGELFF. CDR3 in DNA: TGCAGCGTCGGGGACAGGAGGAACACCGGGGAGCTGTTTTTT. This chain connects TRBV29-1 to TRBJ2-2; TRBD1 agrees at 8 bases. V was pared by 6 bases and J by 1 base, with 4 bases of the junction left unmatched. There are 14 residues in the CDR3. CDR1 is SQVTM and CDR2 is ANQGSEA in the germline V gene.

The chain combines TRBV12-3 or TRBV12-4 with TRBJ1-5, with no clear D. Trimming removed 7 bases from V and 6 bases from J, with 13 bases in between. The CDR3 is 13 amino acids. The CDR3 sequence is CASTRDPIQPQHF. The CDR3, as DNA: TGTGCCAGCACCCGCGACCCTATTCAGCCCCAGCATTTT.

This clonotype was counted at least ten times. The chain uses TRBV12-3 or TRBV12-4 and TRBJ2-4; 9 positions match TRBD1. V trimming: 5 bases; J trimming: 4 bases; junction bases outside the gene matches: 12. CDR3 size: 17 residues. Here the CDR3 reads CASSLIPGQGLKNIQYF. The DNA for the CDR3 is TGTGCCAGCAGTCTTATACCGGGACAGGGTTTGAAAAACATTCAGTACTTC.

This clonotype appeared a single time. The J gene is TRBJ2-1, the V gene TRBV11-3; 8 nucleotides match TRBD2. Unmatched junction bases numbered 18, after V lost 4 bases and J lost 7 bases. CDR3 length equals 18 residues. Germline lookup yields CDR1 SGHNT and CDR2 YENEEA. This CDR3 is CASSWVLLAVPRSNEQFF. CDR3 in DNA: TGTGCCAGCAGCTGGGTGCTACTAGCGGTTCCCCGAAGTAATGAGCAGTTCTTC.

On this clonotype itself: A read error may be the cause here, since a much bigger clone is one base away. The rearrangement uses TRBV10-3 and TRBJ2-7, with TRBD2 identical over 13 bases. CDR3 length: 11 residues. Germline CDR1 reads ENHRY; CDR2 reads SYGVKD. CDR3 coding DNA: TGTGCCATTGGGACTAGCGGGGAGCGGTACTTC. Amino acid sequence: CAIGTSGERYF.

Regarding this clonotype: A read error may produce the germline difference seen at one junction end. This chain links TRBV4-3 with TRBJ1-2, with D perhaps TRBD1 (5 bases). Germline V gene data show CDR1 as LGHNA and CDR2 as YSLEER. This CDR3 has 15 amino acids. As DNA, the CDR3 is TGCACCAGCAGCCAGATCGTATGGGACTCTCGTGGCTACACCTTC. Encoded protein: CTSSQIVWDSRGYTF.

With regard to this clonotype: It is likely a read error, because the conserved phenylalanine at the end of the CDR3 is missing. The chain is built from TRBV4-1 and TRBJ1-3; possible D gene TRBD1, 5 bases. The CDR3 runs to 15 residues. Germline V gene lookup returns CDR1 MGHRA and CDR2 YSYEKL. CDR3: CTSSQDEGDGNTIYS. Written as DNA, the CDR3 is TGCACCAGCAGCCAAGATGAAGGGGATGGAAACACCATATATTCT.

Comment on this clonotype: An end of the junction differs from the germline gene, which may be a read error. CDR3 sequence: CSATGATWSGVAKNIQCF. CDR3 coding DNA: TGCAGCGCTACTGGGGCCACATGGAGCGGGGTAGCCAAAAACATTCAGTGCTTC. V gene TRBV29-1 combines with J gene TRBJ2-4; 7 bases agree with TRBD2. The length of the CDR3 is 18 residues. Germline V gene lookup returns CDR1 SQVTM and CDR2 ANQGSEA.

The chain combines TRBV5-4 with TRBJ2-1; D ambiguous. CDR1 is SGHNT, CDR2 YYREEE, per germline (reference sequence). The CDR3 is made up of 12 amino acids. V was shortened by 5 bases and J by 7 bases, with 10 bases between the two germline ends. CDR3 region: CASRSGGNEQFF. In nucleotides, the CDR3 is TGTGCCAGCAGATCGGGTGGGAATGAGCAGTTCTTC.

Comment on this clonotype: This may come from a read error, since a much larger clone is one base off. The V gene is TRBV29-1, the J gene TRBJ2-2; no clear D. V lost 6 bases and J 4 bases, leaving 6 bases between the germline ends. Germline V gives CDR1 SQVTM, CDR2 ANQGSEA. The CDR3 runs to 11 residues. The CDR3 DNA sequence: TGCAGCGTACGGGTCACCGGGGAGCTGTTTTTT. Its protein product is CSVRVTGELFF.

This clonotype has a handful of counts. A much larger clone is a single base away; this may be a read error. Since the CDR3 does not end with the conserved phenylalanine or tryptophan, this likely comes from a read error. V usage is TRBV20-1 and J usage is TRBJ2-5; 10 positions agree with TRBD2. The CDR3 covers 14 residues. V was clipped by 5 bases and J by 2 bases; unmatched bases: 5. Germline V lookup: CDR1 DFQATT, CDR2 SNEGSKA (reference sequence). The CDR3 DNA is TGCAGTGCTTTAGCGGGGGGATGGCAAGAGACCCAGTACATC. It specifies CSALAGGWQETQYI.

This clonotype was picked up one time. Because it lacks the conserved phenylalanine or tryptophan at the end, this CDR3 is likely a read error. The rearrangement uses TRBV5-4 and TRBJ1-6; D ambiguous. CDR1 is SGHNT, CDR2 YYREEE, per germline (reference sequence). V was cut by 4 bases and J by 3 bases, with 11 bases left in between. The CDR3 covers 15 residues. In DNA form, the CDR3 reads TGTGCCAGCAGCCCGGAAGGCTTCTATAATTCACCCCTCCACTGT. Translated, it gives CASSPEGFYNSPLHC.

Comment on this clonotype: Compared with germline, one end of the junction differs, possibly owing to a read error. The chain is built from TRBV10-3 and TRBJ2-7; TRBD2 might be the D (6 bases). CDR1 ENHRY and CDR2 SYGVKD come from the germline V gene. The CDR3 runs 13 residues. CDR3 residues: CTISVGCGDEQYF. In DNA, the CDR3 is TGTACCATCAGTGTCGGATGCGGGGACGAGCAGTACTTC.

This sequence joins TRBV5-4 and TRBJ1-5, with a possible D match to TRBD1 (5 bases). The length of the CDR3 is 15 residues. Germline V gene lookup returns CDR1 SGHNT and CDR2 YYREEE (reference sequence). Between the trimmed V and J ends, which lost 4 bases and 3 bases, there was a span of 14 bases. As DNA, the CDR3 is TGTGCCAGCAGCGTGAATCGGGGGATCAATCAGCCCCAGCATTTT. Its translation: CASSVNRGINQPQHF.

A single count supports this clonotype. The conserved phenylalanine or tryptophan is not found at the CDR3 terminus, so this likely reflects a read error. CDR3 amino acids: CASSLARDTEAFS. In nucleotides, the CDR3 is TGTGCCAGCAGCTTAGCCCGGGACACTGAAGCTTTCTCT. The chain couples TRBV13 to TRBJ1-1; no firm D call. The CDR3 length is 13 residues. Germline V lookup: CDR1 PRHDT, CDR2 FYEKMQ (reference sequence). V dropped 1 base and J dropped 3 bases, with 6 bases sitting between them.

To note about this clonotype: This may stem from a read error, because a much larger clone lies one nucleotide away. The V gene is TRBV20-1, the J gene TRBJ2-1, with 12 nucleotides matching TRBD2. V shed 3 bases and J 4 bases; nucleotides not matched to a gene: 7. CDR1 and CDR2 from the germline V gene are DFQATT and SNEGSKA (reference sequence). This CDR3 spans 16 amino acids. The CDR3 here is CSASEWTSGKYNEQFF. CDR3 DNA: TGCAGTGCTAGCGAATGGACTAGCGGGAAATACAATGAGCAGTTCTTC.

About this clonotype itself: A much larger clone is a single base away; this may be a read error. The DNA for the CDR3 is TGTGCCAACAGTTGGAACACTGAAGCTTTCTTT. Residues: CANSWNTEAFF. The rearrangement uses TRBV6-2 or TRBV6-3 and TRBJ1-1; D remains ambiguous. CDR1 MNHEY and CDR2 SVGEGT come from the germline V gene. The CDR3 length is 11 residues.

Concerning this clonotype: This may be a read error, as it is one base from a much larger clone. The chain joins TRBV20-1 to TRBJ2-7; TRBD1 might be the D (8 bases). V gave up 2 bases and J gave up 2 bases, with 16 bases separating them. The length of the CDR3 is 15 residues. CDR1 and CDR2 from the germline V gene are DFQATT and SNEGSKA (reference sequence). The CDR3 nucleotides are TGCAGTGCTAGAAGCGGGACAGGCCCGCCCTACGAGCAGTACTTC. Translation: CSARSGTGPPYEQYF.

This clonotype showed up many times. A much larger clone is a single base away; this may be a read error. This chain uses TRBV20-1 with TRBJ2-1; 9 bases match TRBD1. Germline CDR1 is DFQATT and CDR2 is SNEGSKA (reference sequence). This CDR3 has 13 amino acids. In DNA, the CDR3 is TGCAGTCCTAGACAGGGGGCCTACAATGAGCAGTTCTTC. Protein product: CSPRQGAYNEQFF.

Turning to this clonotype: This may come from a read error, since a much larger clone is one base off. This rearrangement joins TRBV15 to TRBJ2-3; D tentatively fits TRBD1 or TRBD2 (5 bases each). In germline, CDR1 is LNHNV, CDR2 YYDKDF (reference sequence). The CDR3 runs 17 residues. The CDR3 DNA reads as TGTGTCACCAGCAGCCAAGGGGAGCGGCCGGCTGTATATACGCAGTATTTT. It is translated as CVTSSQGERPAVYTQYF.

As to this clonotype: A much larger clone lies one base from this, so it may be a read error. The chain combines TRBV20-1 with TRBJ1-1; 7 nucleotides agree with TRBD1. Germline V lookup: CDR1 DFQATT, CDR2 SNEGSKA (reference sequence). The CDR3 is made up of 13 amino acids. Trimming cost V 6 bases and J 7 bases; bases outside gene matches: 11. CDR3 sequence: CSAPPTGYNEAFF. As DNA, the CDR3 is TGCAGTGCGCCCCCGACAGGGTACAATGAAGCTTTCTTT.

As concerns this clonotype: A read error may explain this, as a much larger clone is one base away. The final CDR3 position lacks the conserved phenylalanine or tryptophan, pointing to a likely read error. V usage is TRBV20-1 and J usage is TRBJ2-5; TRBD1 matches at 11 bases. Germline trimming cut 0 bases from V and 4 bases from J; bases unmatched to any gene: 7. The CDR3 is made up of 16 amino acids. CDR1 and CDR2 (germline): DFQATT, SNEGSKA (reference sequence). DNA of the CDR3: TGCAGTGCTAGAGACGCCTCCGGGACAGGGGGAGAGACCCAGTACATC. This sequence encodes CSARDASGTGGETQYI.

With regard to this clonotype: A single base separates this from a much larger clone, so it may be a read error. The gene calls are TRBV20-1 and TRBJ1-1; TRBD1 matches at 10 bases. Per the germline V gene, CDR1 is DFQATT and CDR2 is SNEGSKA (reference sequence). The CDR3 is made up of 13 amino acids. The CDR3: CSAGTGDPTEASF. CDR3 sequence (DNA): TGCAGTGCTGGGACAGGGGATCCCACTGAAGCTTCCTTT.

The V call is TRBV12-3 or TRBV12-4, the J call TRBJ2-2; no firm D call. The CDR3 loop spans 17 amino acids. Trimming took 2 bases from V and 2 from J, leaving 15 bases between them. The CDR3 loop reads CASSLWTPIKNTGELFF. The CDR3 DNA is TGTGCCAGCAGTTTATGGACCCCTATCAAAAACACCGGGGAGCTGTTTTTT.

The J gene is TRBJ2-7, the V gene TRBV29-1, with D perhaps TRBD1 (5 bases). CDR3 length: 15 amino acids. The V end was cut by 1 base, the J end by 6 bases, with 19 bases between. Germline V CDR1 and CDR2: SQVTM, ANQGSEA. In nucleotides, the CDR3 is TGCAGCGTTGAAGCACCCAGGGCCGGAATACGCGAGCAGTACTTC. It is translated as CSVEAPRAGIREQYF.

On this clonotype itself: The germline gene is not matched at one end of the junction; a read error may be the cause. The rearrangement links TRBV11-3 to TRBJ2-1, with TRBD2 as a possible D gene (7 bases). The CDR3 runs to 14 residues. CDR1 is SGHNT, CDR2 YENEEA, per germline. The CDR3 nucleotides are TGTGCCAGCAGTCCTGGTCCGGGGGGCAATGTGCAGTTCTTC. Translating it yields CASSPGPGGNVQFF.